This TCR beta chain emerged from a study of T cells after yellow fever vaccination. Whole-study results and caveats: Booster sampling recovered most clones from primary vaccination (about 97% CD4, approximately 88% CD8).

MiXCR, applied by TCRdb to the 5' RACE reads, yields one record per CDR3 protein. The sample records a few hundred thousand distinct CDR3 sequences, approximately 4% being singletons. As regards this clonotype: As yet, its antigen is unknown.

This sequence was found in a man between 18 and 29 years old who received the YFV17D yellow fever vaccine. This specimen consisted of PBMCs, obtained 5 days after the yellow fever booster vaccination.

CDR3 loop: CASSPSIGRVNTGELFF. For the CDR3, the DNA is TGTGCCAGCAGTCCCTCGATTGGCAGGGTCAACACCGGGGAGCTGTTTTTT. The V call is TRBV12-3 or TRBV12-4, the J call TRBJ2-2, with D perhaps TRBD1 (5 bases). This CDR3 contains 17 residues. V was pared by 5 bases and J by 2 bases, with 18 bases between.